What follows are 16 T cell receptor beta chains derived from one specimen sequenced in a study of shared clonotypes between healthy human individuals. Using immunoSEQ multiplex PCR, the repertoire was profiled, and TCRdb retains in-frame clones only, with some absent. The sample shows about 2,200,000 clones, just over 90% of them seen only once. Only CD45RO-negative cells positively selected for CCR7 counted as naive CD8 cells, so terminally differentiated effector memory CD45RA+ cells were excluded. Sequenced: naive CD8+ T cells from PBMCs. The source of these receptors is a man between 18 and 29 years old in good health. Some clones in this sample may be carry-over from other donors' samples.

DNA for the CDR3: TGCAGCGTTCTCGATCCTAGCGTAGCCAAAAACATTCAGTACTTC. Translation gives CSVLDPSVAKNIQYF. V is TRBV29-1 and J is TRBJ2-4; tentatively, D is TRBD2 (6 bases). The CDR3 runs to 15 residues. With 5 bases removed from V and 0 bases from J, the gap between germline ends came to 14 bases. CDR1 is SQVTM and CDR2 is ANQGSEA in the germline V gene.

The chain links TRBV27 to TRBJ2-7; 13 bases are shared with TRBD2. CDR1 MNHEY and CDR2 SMNVEV come from the germline V gene (reference sequence). This CDR3 contains 16 residues. The V segment lost 5 bases and the J segment 2 bases; nucleotides outside the gene matches: 6. CDR3 in amino acids: CASSTPTSGRAYEQYF. The CDR3 DNA follows: TGTGCCAGCAGTACGCCCACTAGCGGGAGGGCCTACGAGCAGTACTTC.

CDR3 in amino acids: CASSHSGNTIYF. The CDR3 DNA follows: TGTGCCAGCAGCCACTCTGGAAACACCATATATTTT. The chain couples TRBV11-2 to TRBJ1-3; D is uncertain. V was clipped by 5 bases and J by 0 bases, with 2 bases between them. There are 12 residues in the CDR3. CDR1 and CDR2 from the germline V gene are SGHAT and FQNNGV.

The chain carries TRBV11-2 and TRBJ2-2; D is perhaps TRBD1 (5 bases). The CDR3 sequence is 17 residues long. Trimming took 1 base from V and 0 from J, leaving 12 bases between them. Per the germline V gene, CDR1 is SGHAT and CDR2 is FQNNGV. The CDR3 region is CASSLVQGEANTGELFF. The CDR3 bases are TGTGCCAGCAGCTTAGTGCAGGGCGAGGCGAACACCGGGGAGCTGTTTTTT.

A note on this clone: Within the sample, other DNA sequences also encode this same CDR3. This chain links TRBV9 with TRBJ1-1; the D gene is possibly TRBD1 (5 bases). V lost 3 bases and J 0 bases, leaving 9 bases between the germline ends. The CDR3 covers 14 residues. CDR1 is SGDLS and CDR2 is YYNGEE in the germline V gene. CDR3 in DNA: TGTGCCAGCAGCGAGGGGACGGTGAACACTGAAGCTTTCTTT. This encodes CASSEGTVNTEAFF.

The chain recombines TRBV28 with TRBJ2-7; a weak D match, TRBD1 (5 bases). Trimming shortened V by 8 bases and J by 2 bases, and 19 bases separated the two germline ends. The germline V gene has CDR1 MDHEN and CDR2 SYDVKM. This CDR3 has 15 residues. For the CDR3, the DNA is TGTGCCAGCTCGCTACGGCAGGGTCCCACCTACGAGCAGTACTTC. Translated, it gives CASSLRQGPTYEQYF.

The chain combines TRBV5-6 with TRBJ2-1; 8 bases line up with TRBD2. The V gene's germline CDR1 is SGHDT and CDR2 YYEEEE. V shed 3 bases and J 7 bases; nucleotides not matched to a gene: 3. There are 13 residues in the CDR3. Here the CDR3 reads CASSSGTRNEQFF. The CDR3 nucleotides are TGTGCCAGCAGCTCCGGGACTAGAAATGAGCAGTTCTTC. The full variable domain, rest sourced from reference TRBV5-6 and TRBJ2-1, is DAGVTQSPTHLIKTRGQQVTLRCSPKSGHDTVSWYQQALGQGPQFIFQYYEEEERQRGNFPDRFSGHQFPNYSSELNVNALLLGDSALYLCASSSGTRNEQFFGPGTRLTVL.

This clone was detected a few times. This chain links TRBV5-4 with TRBJ2-2; possible D gene TRBD1, 6 bases. V was trimmed by 4 bases and J by 6 bases, leaving 16 bases between them. CDR1 and CDR2 (germline): SGHNT, YYREEE (reference sequence). CDR3 length: 15 amino acids. CDR3 DNA sequence: TGTGCCAGCAGCGCACTCCGGGACAACGCCGGGGAGCTGTTTTTT. Translated: CASSALRDNAGELFF.

CDR3 sequence: CASSPGGAGQPQHF. The CDR3, as DNA: TGTGCCAGCAGCCCCGGGGGCGCCGGGCAGCCCCAGCATTTT. The J gene is TRBJ1-5, the V gene TRBV6-5, with a possible D match to TRBD1 (6 bases). V lost 6 bases, J lost 7 bases, and 16 bases lay in between. Germline V CDR1 and CDR2: MNHEY, SVGAGI. The CDR3 totals 14 residues.

J is TRBJ1-1 and V is TRBV2; tentative D call: TRBD1 (5 bases). This CDR3 region has 13 residues. Germline V gene data show CDR1 as SNHLY and CDR2 as FYNNEI. V was clipped by 11 bases and J by 1 base, with 14 bases between them. CDR3 region: CACHDSWNTEAFF. The CDR3 region has the DNA TGTGCCTGCCACGACAGCTGGAACACTGAAGCTTTCTTT.

With regard to this clone: This sequence may be a read error, since a much larger clone differs from it by one base. This sample includes further DNA sequences coding for the same CDR3. CDR3: CASSSNEQFF. In nucleotides, the CDR3 is TGTGCCAGCAGCTCAAATGAGCAGTTCTTC. The chain couples TRBV7-9 to TRBJ2-1; D call uncertain. CDR1 and CDR2 (germline): SEHNR, FQNEAQ (reference sequence). V gave up 4 bases and J gave up 7 bases, with 2 bases separating them. This CDR3 is built from 10 residues. The full variable domain, in which reference TRBV7-9 and TRBJ2-1 provide the parts outside the CDR3, is DTGVSQNPRHKITKRGQNVTFRCDPISEHNRLYWYRQTLGQGPEFLTYFQNEAQLEKSRLLSDRFSAERPKGSFSTLEIQRTEQGDSAMYLCASSSNEQFFGPGTRLTVL.

CDR3 amino acids: CASSEDRNFYETQYF. In DNA form, the CDR3 reads TGTGCCAGCAGTGAGGACAGGAATTTTTACGAGACCCAGTACTTC. V usage is TRBV6-1 and J usage is TRBJ2-5, with TRBD1 matching over 7 bases. The CDR3 runs to 15 residues. J gave up 5 bases and V 3 bases, and 9 bases lay outside the gene matches. Germline loops: CDR1 MNHNS, CDR2 SASEGT.

The chain joins TRBV28 to TRBJ2-1; D gene uncertain. V shed 4 bases and J shed 8 bases, with 9 bases lying between them. The CDR3 loop spans 12 amino acids. From germline, CDR1 is MDHEN and CDR2 SYDVKM. CDR3 bases: TGTGCCAGCAGTTACTTTGGCGATGAGCAGTTCTTC. It encodes CASSYFGDEQFF. Full variable domain (rest looked up from reference TRBV28 and TRBJ2-1): DVKVTQSSRYLVKRTGEKVFLECVQDMDHENMFWYRQDPGLGLRLIYFSYDVKMKEKGDIPEGYSVSREKKERFSLILESASTNQTSMYLCASSYFGDEQFFGPGTRLTVL.

The chain links TRBV19 to TRBJ1-2; no clear D gene. Germline lookup yields CDR1 LNHDA and CDR2 SQIVND (reference sequence). V was cut by 6 bases and J by 4 bases, with 15 bases left in between. The CDR3 spans 14 residues. The CDR3 DNA reads TGTGCCAGTAGCTACCGCACGTCGGGCTATGGCTACACCTTC. The encoded protein is CASSYRTSGYGYTF.

The CDR3 region is CASSRRPGQPLGNYEQYF. The CDR3 nucleotides read TGTGCCAGCAGCCGACGCCCAGGACAGCCACTAGGTAACTACGAGCAGTACTTC. V is TRBV7-9 and J is TRBJ2-7; TRBD1 might be the D (6 bases). The CDR3 totals 18 residues. CDR1 is SEHNR and CDR2 is FQNEAQ in the germline V gene (reference sequence). Trimming removed 5 bases at V and 3 bases at J, with 26 bases between.

The genes are TRBV13 and TRBJ2-1; D may be TRBD1 or TRBD2 (5 bases each). Trimming removed 5 bases at V and 0 bases at J, with 20 bases between. The length of the CDR3 is 18 residues. Germline V gene data show CDR1 as PRHDT and CDR2 as FYEKMQ (reference sequence). The CDR3 DNA sequence: TGTGCCAGCAGCCCCCGGGTCGGGGCGGAAATCTCCTACAATGAGCAGTTCTTC. It yields the protein CASSPRVGAEISYNEQFF. The variable domain in full, with the rest retrieved from reference TRBV13 and TRBJ2-1, is AAGVIQSPRHLIKEKRETATLKCYPIPRHDTVYWYQQGPGQDPQFLISFYEKMQSDKGSIPDRFSAQQFSDYHSELNMSSLELGDSALYFCASSPRVGAEISYNEQFFGPGTRLTVL.